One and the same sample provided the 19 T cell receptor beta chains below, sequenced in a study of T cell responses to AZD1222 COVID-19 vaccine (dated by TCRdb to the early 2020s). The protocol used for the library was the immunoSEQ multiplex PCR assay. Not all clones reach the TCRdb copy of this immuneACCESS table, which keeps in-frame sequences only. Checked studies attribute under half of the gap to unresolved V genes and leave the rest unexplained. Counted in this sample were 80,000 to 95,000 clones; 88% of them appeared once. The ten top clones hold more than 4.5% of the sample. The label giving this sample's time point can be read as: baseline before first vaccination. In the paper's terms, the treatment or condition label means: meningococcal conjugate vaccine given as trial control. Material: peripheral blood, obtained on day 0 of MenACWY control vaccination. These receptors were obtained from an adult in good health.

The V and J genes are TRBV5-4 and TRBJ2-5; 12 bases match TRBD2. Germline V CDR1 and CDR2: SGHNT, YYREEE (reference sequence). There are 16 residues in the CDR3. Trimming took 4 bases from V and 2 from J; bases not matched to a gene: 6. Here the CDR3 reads CASSLPLAGGQETQYF. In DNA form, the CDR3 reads TGTGCCAGCAGCCTTCCCCTAGCGGGAGGGCAAGAGACCCAGTACTTC. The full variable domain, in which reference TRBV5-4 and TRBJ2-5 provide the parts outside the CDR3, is ETGVTQSPTHLIKTRGQQVTLRCSSQSGHNTVSWYQQALGQGPQFIFQYYREEENGRGNFPPRFSGLQFPNYSSELNVNALELDDSALYLCASSLPLAGGQETQYFGPGTRLLVL.

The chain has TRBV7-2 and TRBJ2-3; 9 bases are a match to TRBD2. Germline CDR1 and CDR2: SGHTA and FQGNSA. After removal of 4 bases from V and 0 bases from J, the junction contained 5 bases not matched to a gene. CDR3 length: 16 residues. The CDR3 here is CASSYGLAFSTDTQYF. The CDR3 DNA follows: TGTGCCAGCAGCTACGGACTAGCGTTTAGCACAGATACGCAGTATTTT.

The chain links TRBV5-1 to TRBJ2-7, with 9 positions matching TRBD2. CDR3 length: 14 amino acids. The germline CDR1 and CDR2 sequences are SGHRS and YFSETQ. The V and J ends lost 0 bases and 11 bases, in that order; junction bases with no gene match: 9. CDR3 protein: CASSLEIAGEWKYF. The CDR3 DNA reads TGCGCCAGCAGCTTGGAGATAGCGGGAGAGTGGAAGTACTTC. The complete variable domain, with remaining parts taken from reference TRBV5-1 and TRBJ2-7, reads KAGVTQTPRYLIKTRGQQVTLSCSPISGHRSVSWYQQTPGQGLQFLFEYFSETQRNKGNFPGRFSGRQFSNSRSEMNVSTLELGDSALYLCASSLEIAGEWKYFGPGTRLTVT.

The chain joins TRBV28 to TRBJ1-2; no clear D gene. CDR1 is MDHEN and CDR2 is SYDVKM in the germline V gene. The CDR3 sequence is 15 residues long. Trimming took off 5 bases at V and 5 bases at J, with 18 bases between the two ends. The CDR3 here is CASSPEKGLIYGYTF. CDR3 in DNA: TGTGCCAGCAGTCCCGAGAAGGGCCTGATTTATGGCTACACCTTC.

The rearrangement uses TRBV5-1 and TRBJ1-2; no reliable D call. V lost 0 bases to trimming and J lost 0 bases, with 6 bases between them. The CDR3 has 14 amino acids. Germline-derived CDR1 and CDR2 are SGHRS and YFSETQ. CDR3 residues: CASSLDTSNYGYTF. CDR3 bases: TGCGCCAGCAGCTTGGACACCTCTAACTATGGCTACACCTTC.

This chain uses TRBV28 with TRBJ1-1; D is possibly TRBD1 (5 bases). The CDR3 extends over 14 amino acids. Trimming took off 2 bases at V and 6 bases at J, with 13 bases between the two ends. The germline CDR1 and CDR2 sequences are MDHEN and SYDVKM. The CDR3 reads CASSLVVGDAEAFF. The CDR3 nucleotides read TGTGCCAGCAGTTTAGTCGTAGGGGACGCTGAAGCTTTCTTT.

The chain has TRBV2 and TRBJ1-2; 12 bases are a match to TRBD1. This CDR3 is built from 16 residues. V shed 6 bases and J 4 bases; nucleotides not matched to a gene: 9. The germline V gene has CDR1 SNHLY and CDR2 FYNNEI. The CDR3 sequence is CASSGSGTGGGYGYTF. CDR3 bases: TGTGCCAGCAGCGGTTCCGGGACAGGGGGCGGCTATGGCTACACCTTC. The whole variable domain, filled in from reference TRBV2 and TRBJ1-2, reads EPEVTQTPSHQVTQMGQEVILRCVPISNHLYFYWYRQILGQKVEFLVSFYNNEISEKSEIFDDQFSVERPDGSNFTLKIRSTKLEDSAMYFCASSGSGTGGGYGYTFGSGTRLTVV.

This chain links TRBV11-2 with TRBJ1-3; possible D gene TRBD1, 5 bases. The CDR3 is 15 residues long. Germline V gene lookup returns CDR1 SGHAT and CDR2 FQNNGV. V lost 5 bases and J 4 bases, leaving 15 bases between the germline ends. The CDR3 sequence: CASSPMNRIGNTIYF. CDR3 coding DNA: TGTGCCAGCAGCCCCATGAACAGGATAGGAAACACCATATATTTT.

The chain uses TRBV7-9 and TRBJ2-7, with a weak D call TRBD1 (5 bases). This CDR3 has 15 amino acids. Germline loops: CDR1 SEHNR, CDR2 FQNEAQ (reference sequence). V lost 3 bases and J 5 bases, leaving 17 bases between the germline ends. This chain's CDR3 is CASSFGGFGAHEQYF. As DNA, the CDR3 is TGTGCCAGCAGCTTTGGTGGCTTTGGGGCCCACGAGCAGTACTTC.

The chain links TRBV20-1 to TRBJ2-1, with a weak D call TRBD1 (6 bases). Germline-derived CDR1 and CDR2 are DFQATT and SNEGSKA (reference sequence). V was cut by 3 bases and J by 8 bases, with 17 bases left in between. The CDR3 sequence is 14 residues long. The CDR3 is CSASRGTRGDEQFF. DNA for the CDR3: TGCAGTGCTAGTAGGGGGACCCGGGGCGATGAGCAGTTCTTC.

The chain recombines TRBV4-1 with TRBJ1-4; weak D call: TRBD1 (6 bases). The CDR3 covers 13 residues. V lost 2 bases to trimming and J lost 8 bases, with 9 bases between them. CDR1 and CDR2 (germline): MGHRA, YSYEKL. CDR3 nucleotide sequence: TGCGCCAGCAGCCAATTCAGGGGCGAAAAACTGTTTTTT. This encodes CASSQFRGEKLFF.

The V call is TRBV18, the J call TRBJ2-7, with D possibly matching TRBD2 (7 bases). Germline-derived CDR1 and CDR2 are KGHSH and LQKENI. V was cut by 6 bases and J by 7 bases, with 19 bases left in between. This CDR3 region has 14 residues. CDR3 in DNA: TGTGCCAGCTCCGTTGGTACAGGGAGGGCAGAGCAGTACTTC. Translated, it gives CASSVGTGRAEQYF.

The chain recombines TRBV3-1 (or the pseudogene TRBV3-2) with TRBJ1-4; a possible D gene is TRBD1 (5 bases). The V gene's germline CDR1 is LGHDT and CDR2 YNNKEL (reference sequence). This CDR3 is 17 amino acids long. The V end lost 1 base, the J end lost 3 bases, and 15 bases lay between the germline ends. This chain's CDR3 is CASSQVTGGDSNEKLFF. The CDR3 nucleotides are TGTGCCAGCAGCCAAGTTACAGGAGGGGACTCTAATGAAAAACTGTTTTTT.

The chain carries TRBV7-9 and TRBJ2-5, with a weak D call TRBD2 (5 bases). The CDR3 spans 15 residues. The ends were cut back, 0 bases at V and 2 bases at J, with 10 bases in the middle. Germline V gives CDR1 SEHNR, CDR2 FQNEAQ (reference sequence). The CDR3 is CASSLASAYQETQYF. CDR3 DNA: TGTGCCAGCAGCTTAGCTAGCGCCTATCAAGAGACCCAGTACTTC.

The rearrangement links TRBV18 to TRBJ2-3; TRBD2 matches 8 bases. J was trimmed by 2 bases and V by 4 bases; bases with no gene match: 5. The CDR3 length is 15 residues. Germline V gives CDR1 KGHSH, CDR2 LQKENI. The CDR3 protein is CASSQTGGDTDTQYF. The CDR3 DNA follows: TGTGCCAGCTCACAAACGGGAGGGGACACAGATACGCAGTATTTT.

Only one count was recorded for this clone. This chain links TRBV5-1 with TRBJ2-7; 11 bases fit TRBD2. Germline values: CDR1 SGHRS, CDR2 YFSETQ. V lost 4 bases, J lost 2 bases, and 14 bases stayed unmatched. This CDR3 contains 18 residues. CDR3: CASSPQLRLAGNTYEQYF. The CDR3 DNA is TGCGCCAGCAGCCCACAATTAAGACTAGCGGGGAATACCTACGAGCAGTACTTC.

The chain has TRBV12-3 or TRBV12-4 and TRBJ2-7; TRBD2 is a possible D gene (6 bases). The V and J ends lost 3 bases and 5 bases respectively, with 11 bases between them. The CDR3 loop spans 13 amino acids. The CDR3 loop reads CASSFRGIDEQYF. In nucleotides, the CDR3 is TGTGCCAGCAGTTTCCGGGGGATCGACGAGCAGTACTTC.

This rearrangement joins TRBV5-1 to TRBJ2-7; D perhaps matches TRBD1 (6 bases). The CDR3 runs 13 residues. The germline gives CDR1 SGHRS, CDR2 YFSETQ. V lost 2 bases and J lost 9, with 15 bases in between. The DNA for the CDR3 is TGCGCCAGCAGCTTCGGACAGAACCTACCGCAGTACTTC. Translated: CASSFGQNLPQYF. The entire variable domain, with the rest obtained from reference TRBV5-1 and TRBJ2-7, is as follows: KAGVTQTPRYLIKTRGQQVTLSCSPISGHRSVSWYQQTPGQGLQFLFEYFSETQRNKGNFPGRFSGRQFSNSRSEMNVSTLELGDSALYLCASSFGQNLPQYFGPGTRLTVT.

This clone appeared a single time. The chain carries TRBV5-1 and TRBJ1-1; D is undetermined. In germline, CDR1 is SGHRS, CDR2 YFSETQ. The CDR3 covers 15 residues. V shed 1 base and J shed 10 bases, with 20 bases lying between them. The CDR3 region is CASSLKDLVPGTAFF. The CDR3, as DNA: TGCGCCAGCAGCTTGAAAGATTTAGTCCCGGGAACAGCTTTCTTT.